Listed below are T cell receptor beta chains from one sample, sequenced in a study of cytomegalovirus exposure and HLA in healthy donors. Assay: immunoSEQ multiplex PCR; the TCRdb copy retains only in-frame clones and omits some. The sample has some 120,000 clones; about 70% are singletons. Material for sequencing was PBMCs. The receptors come from a woman aged 25 to 45 in good health and CMV-seronegative. Each CDR3 is given with its conserved first and last residue. Each record gives: CDR3 protein, V gene, J gene.

CDR3: CASSLIAGGQGEQFF
V: TRBV5-6
J: TRBJ2-1

CDR3: CASSSYGGSGTEAFF
V: TRBV7-3
J: TRBJ1-1

CDR3: CAWTGAGEWAETQYF
V: TRBV30
J: TRBJ2-5

CDR3: CASSLEQGATYF
V: TRBV5-1
J: TRBJ2-4

CDR3: CASSLSRGLTEAFF
V: TRBV7-9
J: TRBJ1-1

CDR3: CASSEARGTILKNEQFF
V: TRBV2
J: TRBJ2-1

CDR3: CASSILRELGTDTQYF
V: TRBV19
J: TRBJ2-3

CDR3: CASSFGDRVSEAFF
V: TRBV7-9
J: TRBJ1-1

CDR3: CSVVWTSGEQYF
V: TRBV29-1
J: TRBJ2-7

CDR3: CSARRGFEQYF
V: TRBV20-1
J: TRBJ2-7

CDR3: CASSLVGTGGEKLFF
V: TRBV11-2
J: TRBJ1-4

CDR3: CASSFGLANTGELFF
V: TRBV11-2
J: TRBJ2-2

CDR3: CASSLNRGRVTEAFF
V: TRBV14
J: TRBJ1-1

CDR3: CASSISSGHYEQYF
V: TRBV19
J: TRBJ2-7

CDR3: CAWSRVLHGYTF
V: TRBV30
J: TRBJ1-2

CDR3: CASSYDSRKLFF
V: TRBV5-6
J: TRBJ1-4

CDR3: CASSSFAGAYEQYF
V: TRBV7-8
J: TRBJ2-7